The 24 T cell receptor beta chains given below trace back to one sample, sequenced in a study of T cells in Graves' hyperthyroidism and ophthalmopathy. It was RNA transcripts that yielded the amplified TCR beta CDR3 regions. RT-PCR in the first round (using the HTBI primer set) targeted the TCR CDR3. Using its own MiXCR run on the multiplex PCR reads, TCRdb lists one record per CDR3 protein. The table has some 270,000 distinct CDR3 sequences, roughly 13% seen once. Material for sequencing was blood. These receptors all come from a woman aged 40 to 50 with Graves' hyperthyroidism.

This clonotype was counted many times. The CDR3 region is CASSDVWVSSGEDTQYF. CDR3 DNA: TGTGCCAGCAGCGACGTGTGGGTGTCTAGCGGGGAAGATACGCAGTATTTT. V usage is TRBV11-3 and J usage is TRBJ2-3; TRBD2 matches 9 bases. Trimming cost V 5 bases and J 5 bases; bases outside gene matches: 14. Looked up from germline, CDR1 is SGHNT and CDR2 is YENEEA. There are 17 residues in the CDR3.

This clonotype was seen repeatedly, ten times or more. The rearrangement uses TRBV28 and TRBJ1-6; unclear D gene. Trimming left V 4 bases short and J 13 bases short, with 2 bases between. Germline values: CDR1 MDHEN, CDR2 SYDVKM. This CDR3 is 9 amino acids long. This CDR3 reads CASSSPLHF. The DNA of the CDR3 is TGTGCCAGCAGTTCCCCCCTCCACTTT.

The table lists this clonotype with many counts. The chain uses TRBV12-3 or TRBV12-4 and TRBJ1-3; no clear D gene. Between the trimmed V and J ends, which lost 5 bases and 1 base, there was a span of 3 bases. The CDR3 runs to 12 residues. CDR3 in amino acids: CASSRSGNTIYF. The CDR3 region has the DNA TGTGCCAGCAGTCGTTCTGGAAACACCATATATTTT.

In its sample, this clonotype was seen a few times. The chain couples TRBV28 to TRBJ2-7; 11 bases map to TRBD1. The V gene end was trimmed by 6 bases and the J gene end by 3 bases; junction bases not matched to a gene: 7. CDR1 is MDHEN and CDR2 is SYDVKM in the germline V gene. The CDR3 is 15 residues long. In nucleotides, the CDR3 is TGTGCCAGCAGGGCGGACAGGGGGCGCGACTACGAGCAGTACTTC. It translates to CASRADRGRDYEQYF.

This clonotype was detected only a few times. The CDR3 coding sequence is TGCGCCAGCAGCCAAAACCCGGGACTAGCGGGAGGTGGCAAAAACATTCAGTACTTC. It translates to CASSQNPGLAGGGKNIQYF. V and J are TRBV5-1 and TRBJ2-4; TRBD2 matches 15 bases. The V gene's germline CDR1 is SGHRS and CDR2 YFSETQ. The trim removed 4 bases at V and 3 bases at J, leaving 11 bases unmatched. The CDR3 covers 19 residues.

This clonotype was observed at least ten times. The chain employs TRBV6-1 and TRBJ2-7; D gene unclear. The ends were cut back, 4 bases at V and 4 bases at J, with 11 bases in the middle. CDR1 is MNHNS and CDR2 is SASEGT in the germline V gene. The CDR3 has 13 residues. The CDR3 reads CASSVSLVYEQYF. The CDR3 DNA follows: TGTGCCAGCAGTGTATCGCTGGTTTACGAGCAGTACTTC.

This sequence joins TRBV9 and TRBJ1-6; D gene unclear. The CDR3 covers 16 residues. V dropped 3 bases and J dropped 0 bases, with 10 bases sitting between them. CDR1 is SGDLS and CDR2 is YYNGEE in the germline V gene. For the CDR3, the DNA is TGTGCCAGCAGCGACGAGAAGAGCTCCTATAATTCACCCCTCCACTTT. Translated: CASSDEKSSYNSPLHF.

This clonotype was counted at least ten times. The CDR3 is CASSFGLTSGLSYEQYF. The CDR3 DNA sequence: TGTGCCAGCAGCTTCGGCCTGACTAGCGGCCTCTCCTACGAGCAGTACTTC. The chain joins TRBV11-2 to TRBJ2-7; 9 bases align to TRBD2. Trimming cost V 3 bases and J 0 bases; bases outside gene matches: 9. The germline gives CDR1 SGHAT, CDR2 FQNNGV. This CDR3 region has 17 residues.

This clonotype was observed at least ten times. This chain uses TRBV2 with TRBJ1-2; 8 nucleotides align to TRBD1. With 7 bases clipped from V and 3 bases from J, the junction kept 4 bases outside the gene matches. The CDR3 length is 13 residues. Germline V gene sequence: CDR1 SNHLY, CDR2 FYNNEI. The CDR3 region has the DNA TGTGCCAGCACTCCGACAGGGGACTATGGCTACACCTTC. It yields the protein CASTPTGDYGYTF.

At least ten counts were recorded for this clonotype. The chain carries TRBV29-1 and TRBJ1-1, with TRBD1 as a possible D gene (6 bases). Trimming left V 7 bases short and J 4 bases short, with 19 bases between. Germline-derived CDR1 and CDR2 are SQVTM and ANQGSEA. The CDR3 contains 14 residues. CDR3 coding DNA: TGCAGCGCACAGCTTCGGTGGGGGGCCACTGAAGCTTTCTTT. Its protein is CSAQLRWGATEAFF.

There are many counts of this clonotype. This chain uses TRBV2 with TRBJ2-2; D unclear. CDR1 and CDR2 (germline): SNHLY, FYNNEI. The CDR3 loop spans 13 amino acids. V shed 2 bases and J shed 5 bases, with 6 bases lying between them. CDR3 sequence reads: CASSETGTGELFF. CDR3 nucleotides: TGTGCCAGCAGTGAAACTGGGACCGGGGAGCTGTTTTTT.

At least ten counts were recorded for this clonotype. J is TRBJ2-2 and V is TRBV28; 8 positions agree with TRBD1. The CDR3 has 16 amino acids. Germline CDR1 and CDR2: MDHEN and SYDVKM. Germline trimming cut 4 bases from V and 4 bases from J; bases unmatched to any gene: 8. The CDR3 loop is CASSSTGVRGTGELFF. In DNA, the CDR3 is TGTGCCAGCAGTTCGACAGGGGTCCGAGGCACCGGGGAGCTGTTTTTT.

The chain couples TRBV6-1 to TRBJ1-2; D unclear. Trimming pared 4 bases from V and 0 bases from J, leaving 3 bases between. Germline V CDR1 and CDR2: MNHNS, SASEGT. The CDR3 has 12 residues. The CDR3 reads CASSAANYGYTF. Written as DNA, the CDR3 is TGTGCCAGCAGTGCTGCTAACTATGGCTACACCTTC.

The chain is built from TRBV12-5 and TRBJ2-1, with D tentatively TRBD2 (6 bases). The germline V gene encodes CDR1 LGHNT and CDR2 FRNRAP. CDR3 length: 15 residues. Trimming removed 3 bases at V and 1 base at J, with 10 bases between. The CDR3 DNA is TGTGCTAGTGGTTTAGGGCTAGCGTCCTACAATGAGCAGTTCTTC. Amino acids: CASGLGLASYNEQFF.

This clonotype has ten or more counts. The chain is built from TRBV6-2 or TRBV6-3 and TRBJ2-3; D is undetermined. CDR1 and CDR2 from the germline V gene are MNHEY and SVGEGT. Trimming removed 6 bases at V and 2 bases at J, with 9 bases between. This CDR3 has 13 amino acids. CDR3 sequence: CASRPPITDTQYF. The DNA of the CDR3 is TGTGCCAGCAGACCCCCGATCACAGATACGCAGTATTTT.

The sample holds many counts of this clonotype. At one of its ends the junction is not consistent with the germline gene, which may arise from a read error. V is TRBV2 and J is TRBJ2-3; weak D call: TRBD1 (8 bases). Germline V gene data show CDR1 as SNHLY and CDR2 as FYNNEI. This CDR3 has 15 residues. DNA for the CDR3: TGTGCCAGCAGTCAAGCGGGACAGGGCACAGATACGCAGTATTTT. Its translation: CASSQAGQGTDTQYF. The full variable domain, rest sourced from reference TRBV2 and TRBJ2-3, is EPEVTQTPSHQVTQMGQEVILRCVPISNHLYFYWYRQILGQKVEFLVSFYNNEISEKSEIFDDQFSVERPDGSNFTLKIRSTKLEDSAMYFCASSQAGQGTDTQYFGPGTRLTVL.

This clonotype appeared many times. CDR3 DNA: TGTGCCAGCAGACTAGCGGGAAGCACAGATACGCAGTATTTT. It is translated as CASRLAGSTDTQYF. The chain employs TRBV2 and TRBJ2-3, with 10 positions matching TRBD2. V was clipped by 6 bases and J by 0 bases; unmatched bases: 0. This CDR3 spans 14 amino acids. Germline V lookup: CDR1 SNHLY, CDR2 FYNNEI.

This clonotype has a count of ten or more. The rearrangement uses TRBV12-3 or TRBV12-4 and TRBJ1-1; 8 bases match TRBD1. The CDR3 spans 14 residues. Losses at the gene ends were 4 bases for V and 4 bases for J; bases not matched to a gene: 5. The CDR3 bases are TGTGCCAGCAGTTCAGGGGGCAGAGGCACTGAAGCTTTCTTT. Translation: CASSSGGRGTEAFF.

Many counts were recorded for this clonotype. The chain carries TRBV20-1 and TRBJ2-1; D is ambiguous. There are 14 residues in the CDR3. V was clipped by 3 bases and J by 2 bases, with 11 bases between them. Germline CDR1 reads DFQATT; CDR2 reads SNEGSKA (reference sequence). This CDR3 reads CSARTPPAYNEQFF. In DNA form, the CDR3 reads TGCAGTGCTAGGACCCCGCCTGCCTACAATGAGCAGTTCTTC.

This clonotype was observed a handful of times. This chain joins TRBV19 and TRBJ1-2, with a weak D call TRBD1 (5 bases). Trimming took off 3 bases at V and 3 bases at J, with 11 bases between the two ends. The CDR3 extends over 14 amino acids. The germline gives CDR1 LNHDA, CDR2 SQIVND (reference sequence). The CDR3 DNA reads as TGTGCCAGTAGTATCGACAGTGGGGACTATGGCTACACCTTC. Its protein is CASSIDSGDYGYTF.

The sample holds a few counts of this clonotype. The V call is TRBV20-1, the J call TRBJ2-3; 9 nucleotides match TRBD2. The J segment lost 2 bases and the V segment lost 3 bases, leaving 6 bases of the junction unmatched. The CDR3 has 15 amino acids. Germline assignment: CDR1 DFQATT and CDR2 SNEGSKA (reference sequence). This CDR3 reads CSARGLAGITDTQYF. The DNA for the CDR3 is TGCAGTGCTAGGGGGCTAGCGGGAATCACAGATACGCAGTATTTT.

This clonotype was observed many times. The chain links TRBV29-1 to TRBJ2-3; 13 bases fit TRBD2. V was clipped by 6 bases and J by 2 bases; unmatched bases: 5. CDR3 length equals 15 residues. CDR1 is SQVTM and CDR2 is ANQGSEA in the germline V gene. For the CDR3, the DNA is TGCAGCGTCACTAGCGGGAGGGGGCTCACAGATACGCAGTATTTT. Translated, it gives CSVTSGRGLTDTQYF.

This clonotype occurred many times. The chain recombines TRBV3-1 with TRBJ2-5, with TRBD2 matching over 10 bases. V shed 3 bases, J shed 4 bases, and the junction held 11 bases outside the gene matches. This CDR3 has 17 amino acids. The germline V gene has CDR1 LGHDT and CDR2 YNNKEL (reference sequence). CDR3 coding DNA: TGTGCCAGCAGCCACGGGGCCAGCGGGAGGGCCAGAGAGACCCAGTACTTC. Encoded protein: CASSHGASGRARETQYF.

Comment on this clonotype: One end of the junction does not line up with germline, which may come from a read error. The V call is TRBV5-8, the J call TRBJ1-1, with D uncertain. CDR3 length: 12 amino acids. Germline CDR1 is SGHTS and CDR2 is YDEGEE. The CDR3 region has the DNA TGCGCCAGCAGCGTGGACTGGACTGAAGCTTTCTTT. Its translation is CASSVDWTEAFF.